Sequencing of this T cell receptor beta chain was carried out in a study of T cells after yellow fever vaccination. Findings and caveats of the study: Reappearance after the booster was observed for most primary-vaccination clones (96% CD4, over 70% CD8).

Germline CDR1 and CDR2: ENHRY and SYGVKD. V was clipped by 5 bases and J by 6 bases, with 8 bases between them. The CDR3 is made up of 11 amino acids. In TCRdb, the 5' RACE reads were re-called with MiXCR into one record per CDR3 protein. This sample has some 260,000 distinct CDR3 sequences, with around 5.3% found just once. This clonotype was picked up many times. Its antigen is unknown. Specimen: CD4+ T cells sorted from PBMCs, collected on the day of the yellow fever booster vaccination. The origin of this receptor is a man between 18 and 29 years old who received the YFV17D yellow fever vaccine. V and J are TRBV10-3 and TRBJ2-7; weak D call: TRBD1 (7 bases). CDR3 coding DNA: TGTGCCATCAGTCAGGGGGGCGAGCAGTACTTC. The encoded protein is CAISQGGEQYF.